The source of this TCR beta chain is a study of blood T cell repertoires in COVID-19. In the original analysis: Amplified reference gene primers provided the basis for estimating nucleated cell counts. Sequencing used immunoSEQ multiplex PCR; TCRdb keeps in-frame clones, though not all of them. V and J calls and clone size follow that table, whereas D and trimming were derived from the DNA. There are approximately 200,000 clones in the sample; roughly 84% occur only once, and about 7% lies in the top ten. The V gene end was trimmed by 3 bases and the J gene end by 9 bases; junction bases not matched to a gene: 9. This CDR3 is 15 amino acids long. Germline V CDR1 and CDR2: MNHEY, SMNVEV (reference sequence).

Sequencing used PBMCs or T cells enriched from blood (not recorded which). V usage is TRBV27 and J usage is TRBJ2-1; 9 positions agree with TRBD1. The receptor was derived from a young man in a cohort exposed to, infected with or recovered from COVID-19 (not recorded which). CDR3 in amino acids: CASSFPGTGRVEQFF. CDR3 coding DNA: TGTGCCAGCAGTTTTCCAGGGACAGGGAGGGTTGAGCAGTTCTTC.